Given below is one T cell receptor (beta chain) in context. Participants spanned ages about 18 to 89 years and resided in 20 to 30 US areas. The sample is drawn from a study of blood T cell repertoires in COVID-19. Study information: Samples came from the United States, Italy and Spain, spanning acute and convalescent COVID-19.

Germline-derived CDR1 and CDR2 are SEHNR and FQNEAQ (reference sequence). The CDR3 contains 12 residues. V was pared by 4 bases and J by 5 bases, with 8 bases between. Produced via immunoSEQ multiplex PCR; TCRdb's table is partial and in-frame only. The top ten hold 7% to 8.5% of the sample, which has roughly 200,000 clones, about nine tenths seen once. The rearrangement uses TRBV7-9 and TRBJ1-1; D is ambiguous. This TCR came from a man between 25 and 39 years old in a cohort exposed to, infected with or recovered from COVID-19 (not recorded which). The sample comprised PBMCs or T cells enriched from blood (not recorded which). CDR3 sequence: CASSSLRTEAFF. CDR3 DNA: TGTGCCAGCAGCTCCCTGAGGACTGAAGCTTTCTTT.